One and the same sample provided the 10 T cell receptor beta chains below, sequenced in a study of CD4+ T cells in melanoma. Assay used: immunoSEQ multiplex PCR; TCRdb lists only in-frame clones, some missing. The repertoire consists of 10,000 or so clones, with 75% to 80% occurring once and the leading ten covering around 21%. Sequenced: cells from a culture (not recorded whether cultured in vitro). Receptors originate from a human donor with melanoma.

The rearrangement links TRBV5-6 to TRBJ1-5; D is uncertain. V was shortened by 3 bases and J by 3 bases, with 13 bases between the two germline ends. This CDR3 region has 15 residues. In germline, CDR1 is SGHDT, CDR2 YYEEEE. This CDR3 is CASSSGWGFNQPQHF. The DNA for the CDR3 is TGTGCCAGCAGCTCTGGGTGGGGATTCAATCAGCCCCAGCATTTT. Looking up the rest from reference TRBV5-6 and TRBJ1-5 gives the full variable domain: DAGVTQSPTHLIKTRGQQVTLRCSPKSGHDTVSWYQQALGQGPQFIFQYYEEEERQRGNFPDRFSGHQFPNYSSELNVNALLLGDSALYLCASSSGWGFNQPQHFGDGTRLSIL.

This chain joins TRBV2 and TRBJ2-2; weak D call: TRBD1 (6 bases). Germline lookup yields CDR1 SNHLY and CDR2 FYNNEI. The CDR3 has 13 amino acids. V lost 10 bases, J lost 7 bases, and 16 bases lay in between. Written as DNA, the CDR3 is TGTGCCACCGAGGGGGTCCGGAGCGGGGAGCTGTTTTTT. This gives the protein CATEGVRSGELFF. Together with reference TRBV2 and TRBJ2-2, the CDR3 gives the full variable domain: EPEVTQTPSHQVTQMGQEVILRCVPISNHLYFYWYRQILGQKVEFLVSFYNNEISEKSEIFDDQFSVERPDGSNFTLKIRSTKLEDSAMYFCATEGVRSGELFFGEGSRLTVL.

The chain employs TRBV2 and TRBJ2-3; a weak D match, TRBD2 (6 bases). CDR3 size: 14 residues. V dropped 7 bases and J dropped 4 bases, with 15 bases sitting between them. CDR1 and CDR2 (germline): SNHLY, FYNNEI. CDR3 DNA sequence: TGTGCCAGCAAAAAAGGAGGGGCGGCAGATACGCAGTATTTT. It is translated as CASKKGGAADTQYF. The whole variable domain, filled in from reference TRBV2 and TRBJ2-3, reads EPEVTQTPSHQVTQMGQEVILRCVPISNHLYFYWYRQILGQKVEFLVSFYNNEISEKSEIFDDQFSVERPDGSNFTLKIRSTKLEDSAMYFCASKKGGAADTQYFGPGTRLTVL.

Only a few counts were recorded for this clone. The chain has TRBV5-4 and TRBJ1-2, with D possibly being TRBD1 (5 bases). The germline V gene encodes CDR1 SGHNT and CDR2 YYREEE (reference sequence). CDR3 length: 15 amino acids. The germline V and J ends were trimmed by 0 bases and 4 bases, with 13 bases remaining between them. In nucleotides, the CDR3 is TGTGCCAGCAGCTTGGCCACAGGTGGTAGCTATGGCTACACCTTC. It yields the protein CASSLATGGSYGYTF.

This clone has more than one count but fewer than ten. V and J are TRBV19 and TRBJ2-7; 10 positions match TRBD1. There are 14 residues in the CDR3. The junction had 4 bases not matched to a gene; V was cut back by 5 bases and J by 3 bases. The germline CDR1 and CDR2 sequences are LNHDA and SQIVND (reference sequence). The CDR3 coding sequence is TGTGCCAGTAGTTCCCGGGACAGGGGCTACGAGCAGTACTTC. Protein sequence: CASSSRDRGYEQYF.

This clone was recorded a few times. This chain connects TRBV25-1 to TRBJ1-3; a weak D match, TRBD1 (6 bases). Trimming cost V 8 bases and J 0 bases, with 11 bases left between them. Germline V gene sequence: CDR1 MGHDK, CDR2 SYGVNS. CDR3 length: 14 residues. Here the CDR3 reads CASGPTGSGNTIYF. CDR3 in DNA: TGTGCCAGCGGACCGACAGGCTCTGGAAACACCATATATTTT.

V and J are TRBV4-1 and TRBJ1-1; tentatively, D is TRBD1 (6 bases). The CDR3 is made up of 14 amino acids. Germline CDR1 reads MGHRA; CDR2 reads YSYEKL. Trimming pared 6 bases from V and 2 bases from J, leaving 13 bases between. The CDR3 DNA reads TGCGCCAGCAGGGTAACAGGGTTAAACACTGAAGCTTTCTTT. It codes for CASRVTGLNTEAFF.

The rearrangement joins TRBV11-2 to TRBJ1-5; maybe TRBD1 (5 bases). CDR1 is SGHAT, CDR2 FQNNGV, per germline. The V and J ends lost 4 bases and 5 bases respectively, with 15 bases between them. CDR3 size: 15 residues. DNA for the CDR3: TGTGCCAGCAGCTCCCAGGGCGGTGGTGATCAGCCCCAGCATTTT. It encodes CASSSQGGGDQPQHF.

This rearrangement joins TRBV30 to TRBJ1-4, with a weak D call TRBD1 (5 bases). This CDR3 region has 11 residues. Germline values: CDR1 GTSNPN, CDR2 SVGIG (reference sequence). Trimming took 4 bases from V and 7 from J, leaving 7 bases between them. As DNA, the CDR3 is TGTGCCTGGAAAAGGGGTGAAAAACTGTTTTTT. It specifies CAWKRGEKLFF. Variable domain in full (rest from reference TRBV30 and TRBJ1-4): SQTIHQWPATLVQPVGSPLSLECTVEGTSNPNLYWYRQAAGRGLQLLFYSVGIGQISSEVPQNLSASRPQDRQFILSSKKLLLSDSGFYLCAWKRGEKLFFGSGTQLSVL.

The V call is TRBV18, the J call TRBJ1-5, with no clear D. From germline, CDR1 is KGHSH and CDR2 LQKENI. The CDR3 consists of 15 residues. Trimming pared 5 bases from V and 4 bases from J, leaving 15 bases between. The CDR3 here is CASSSRVDSNQPQHF. Here the CDR3 DNA reads TGTGCCAGCTCATCCCGGGTCGATAGTAATCAGCCCCAGCATTTT.